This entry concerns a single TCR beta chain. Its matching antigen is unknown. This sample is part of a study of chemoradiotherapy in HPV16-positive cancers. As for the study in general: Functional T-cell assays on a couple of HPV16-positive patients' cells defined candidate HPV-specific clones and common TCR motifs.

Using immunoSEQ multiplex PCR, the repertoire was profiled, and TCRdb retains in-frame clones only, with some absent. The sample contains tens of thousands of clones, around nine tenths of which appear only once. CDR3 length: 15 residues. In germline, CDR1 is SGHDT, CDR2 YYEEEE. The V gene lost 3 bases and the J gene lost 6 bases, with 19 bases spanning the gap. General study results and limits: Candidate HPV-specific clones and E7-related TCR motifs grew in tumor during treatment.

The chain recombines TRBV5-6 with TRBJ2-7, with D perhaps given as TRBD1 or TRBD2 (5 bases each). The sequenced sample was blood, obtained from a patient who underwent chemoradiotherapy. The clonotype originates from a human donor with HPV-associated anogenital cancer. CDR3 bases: TGTGCCAGCAGCTGGGGACGAGGGATTTCCACCGAGCAGTACTTC. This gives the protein CASSWGRGISTEQYF.